This entry describes one T cell receptor (beta chain). Its cognate antigen has yet to be identified. No clone much larger than this one lies a single base away; base qualities are absent. The sample belongs to a study of cytomegalovirus exposure and HLA in healthy donors (dated by TCRdb to 2017 to 2019). At the level of the whole study: A later analysis indicated that the 130 or so validation repertoires were generated on the platform also employed for the 650 to 850 repertoires of the first cohort. The study aimed to test whether cataloging public T cell receptors could reveal signatures of past pathogen exposure. A separate validation cohort of some 130 different subjects was used in addition to the roughly 700-subject first cohort. The study combined high-throughput TCR immunosequencing, statistical association of individual TCRs with disease status, and machine learning to predict cytomegalovirus infection status.

Library preparation was by the immunoSEQ multiplex PCR assay. On the study's bioinformatics: A statistical classification framework was developed to diagnose cytomegalovirus status using the catalog of TCR beta chain sequences. TCRdb carries this immuneACCESS record with in-frame sequences only. Its versions omit some clonotypes, under half of them owing to an unresolved V gene in the studies checked, with the rest unexplained. Clone size and the V and J calls come from that table; the DNA yielded D and trimming. Present in this sample are some 340,000 clones, about nine tenths of which were seen just once. Roughly 1.1% of the sample goes to the ten largest clones. The trim is 0 bases for V and 5 bases for J, with a gap of 10 bases between the germline ends. CDR1 and CDR2 were assigned from the germline V gene (reference sequence) as LNHNV and YYDKDF. Reading from cysteine to phenylalanine, the CDR3 counts 15 amino acids. Of the read, only the CDR3 DNA is kept; its 45 bases are in frame from base 1.

Separate from the roughly 650-subject first cohort, the validation cohort of about 130 subjects was the group to which the donors belonged. General conclusions and limits of the study: A later analysis lacked HLA typing for the validation cohort, so it scored co-occurrence in that cohort across all 130 or so repertoires. The authors suggested that the approach could potentially be extended to other disease states and immunological phenotypes. A total of roughly 160 TCR beta chains were listed by the study as associated with cytomegalovirus. A few of the identified cytomegalovirus-associated TCR beta chains were confirmed in vitro to be specific for cytomegalovirus antigens. Most TCR sequences were observed very rarely across donors, whereas some public TCRs were present in many individuals. Of the cluster scores, approximately 95% were above 0 in a later analysis, which found that TCRs clustered in the first cohort also tended to co-occur in the 120 validation repertoires. In both the original and validation cohorts, the classifier was reported to diagnose cytomegalovirus status with high specificity and sensitivity.

This TCR was recovered from a woman between 25 and 40 years old in good health and CMV-seropositive. This chain joins TRBV15 to TRBJ2-2, with no D gene named confidently. The source material was PBMCs. The CDR3 region has the sequence CATSRDKGLTGELFF. Read as DNA, the sequence is TGTGCCACCAGCAGAGATAAAGGGTTAACCGGGGAGCTGTTTTTT.